These 13 T cell receptor beta chains were all obtained from the same sample, sequenced in a study of cytomegalovirus exposure and HLA in healthy donors. Researchers ran the PCR with 60 Vbeta and 13 Jbeta primers. The data were produced by immunoSEQ multiplex PCR, yet TCRdb's version contains in-frame clones alone and is incomplete. The table has 80,000 to 130,000 clones, around 72% seen once. The sample was PBMCs. The receptors here all came from a male donor in good health and CMV-seropositive.

Notes on this clone: Other DNA sequences in this specimen translate into the identical CDR3. The chain recombines TRBV7-9 with TRBJ2-5; 13 nucleotides line up with TRBD2. V lost 5 bases and J lost 2; bases outside the gene matches: 2. The CDR3 spans 15 residues. Germline lookup yields CDR1 SEHNR and CDR2 FQNEAQ (reference sequence). The CDR3 bases are TGTGCCAGCAGCCCGGGACTAGCGGGGCAAGAGACCCAGTACTTC. It specifies CASSPGLAGQETQYF.

This clone was seen only once. The V gene is TRBV19, the J gene TRBJ2-7; 9 nucleotides agree with TRBD1. V shed 2 bases, J shed 5 bases, and the junction held 4 bases outside the gene matches. CDR1 LNHDA and CDR2 SQIVND come from the germline V gene (reference sequence). CDR3 length: 14 amino acids. The CDR3 sequence: CASSINRGRDEQYF. CDR3 in DNA: TGTGCCAGTAGTATAAACAGGGGGCGAGACGAGCAGTACTTC.

This rearrangement joins TRBV5-4 to TRBJ1-1, with 8 bases identical to TRBD1. The CDR3 runs 17 residues. V lost 4 bases, J lost 1 base, and 12 bases stayed unmatched. From germline, CDR1 is SGHNT and CDR2 YYREEE (reference sequence). CDR3 residues: CASSPQTGDPANTEAFF. DNA of the CDR3: TGTGCCAGCAGCCCCCAGACAGGGGACCCGGCGAACACTGAAGCTTTCTTT.

This clone was detected only once. The chain couples TRBV4-3 to TRBJ2-5, with D possibly TRBD2 on 5 matching bases. The CDR3 loop spans 15 amino acids. The V end lost 1 base, the J end lost 5 bases, and 14 bases lay between the germline ends. CDR1 and CDR2 (germline): LGHNA, YSLEER. The CDR3 DNA follows: TGCGCCAGCAGCCAAGGCGGAGCCGGCGGGGAGACCCAGTACTTC. It is translated as CASSQGGAGGETQYF.

This clone has just a few counts. V gene TRBV27 combines with J gene TRBJ2-7; a weak D match, TRBD1 (5 bases). Trimming stripped 2 bases from V and 5 bases from J, with 10 bases between. The CDR3 extends over 13 amino acids. Per germline, CDR1 MNHEY and CDR2 SMNVEV (reference sequence). The CDR3 DNA is TGTGCCAGCAGTTTACAGGGTCTCCACGAGCAGTACTTC. Translation: CASSLQGLHEQYF.

V usage is TRBV5-6 and J usage is TRBJ2-3; TRBD2 agrees at 14 bases. This CDR3 spans 15 amino acids. The germline V gene has CDR1 SGHDT and CDR2 YYEEEE. Unmatched junction bases numbered 3, after V lost 4 bases and J lost 5 bases. CDR3: CASSRGTSGGDTQYF. CDR3 in DNA: TGTGCCAGCAGCCGAGGGACTAGCGGGGGAGATACGCAGTATTTT.

Details on this clone: The junction departs from germline at one end; a sequencing error may be responsible. The J gene is TRBJ2-5, the V gene TRBV4-3; 9 nucleotides line up with TRBD2. The CDR3 loop spans 18 amino acids. Germline V CDR1 and CDR2: LGHNA, YSLEER. The CDR3 region is CASSQGGASGGTQEIQYF. In DNA form, the CDR3 reads TGCGCCAGCAGCCAAGGAGGTGCGAGCGGGGGGACCCAAGAGATCCAGTACTTC.

The J gene is TRBJ1-2, the V gene TRBV5-4; TRBD1 matches 7 bases. Trimming removed 5 bases from V and 6 bases from J; junction bases left unmatched: 7. The CDR3 extends over 13 amino acids. The V gene's germline CDR1 is SGHNT and CDR2 YYREEE (reference sequence). The CDR3 region is CASRSGQRDGYTF. The CDR3 DNA follows: TGTGCCAGCAGGTCGGGACAGAGAGATGGCTACACCTTC.

The V and J genes are TRBV19 and TRBJ1-1, with 8 bases identical to TRBD1. V lost 7 bases, J lost 4 bases, and 8 bases stayed unmatched. Per the germline V gene, CDR1 is LNHDA and CDR2 is SQIVND (reference sequence). CDR3 length: 14 residues. CDR3 sequence: CASNNFDRGTEAFF. Here the CDR3 DNA reads TGTGCCAGTAATAACTTTGACAGGGGCACTGAAGCTTTCTTT.

The genes are TRBV4-1 and TRBJ1-4, with 9 bases matching TRBD1. Germline V gene lookup returns CDR1 MGHRA and CDR2 YSYEKL. CDR3 length equals 17 residues. The junction had 6 bases not matched to a gene; V was cut back by 0 bases and J by 4 bases. The CDR3 bases are TGCGCCAGCAGCCAAGATAGGACAGGGGCCGATAATGAAAAACTGTTTTTT. It yields the protein CASSQDRTGADNEKLFF.

J is TRBJ2-5 and V is TRBV27, with TRBD1 identical over 10 bases. The CDR3 sequence is 14 residues long. The V segment lost 6 bases and the J segment 5 bases; nucleotides outside the gene matches: 6. Germline-derived CDR1 and CDR2 are MNHEY and SMNVEV (reference sequence). CDR3 in amino acids: CASSSGQGRETQYF. CDR3 sequence (DNA): TGTGCCAGCAGCTCGGGACAGGGGAGGGAGACCCAGTACTTC.

The rearrangement links TRBV5-4 to TRBJ1-2, with 7 bases identical to TRBD1. Germline trimming cut 1 base from V and 2 bases from J; bases unmatched to any gene: 5. CDR1 is SGHNT and CDR2 is YYREEE in the germline V gene (reference sequence). CDR3 length equals 15 residues. CDR3 coding DNA: TGTGCCAGCAGCTTGCCGACAGGGACAAACTATGGCTACACCTTC. Translation gives CASSLPTGTNYGYTF.

This clone showed up just once. The chain has TRBV6-1 and TRBJ1-5; 7 nucleotides line up with TRBD1. The CDR3 covers 13 residues. Looked up from germline, CDR1 is MNHNS and CDR2 is SASEGT. The ends lost 4 bases at V and 7 bases at J; junction bases unmatched: 4. CDR3 sequence: CASSGDSRQPQHF. In DNA, the CDR3 is TGTGCCAGCAGTGGGGACAGTCGACAGCCCCAGCATTTT.